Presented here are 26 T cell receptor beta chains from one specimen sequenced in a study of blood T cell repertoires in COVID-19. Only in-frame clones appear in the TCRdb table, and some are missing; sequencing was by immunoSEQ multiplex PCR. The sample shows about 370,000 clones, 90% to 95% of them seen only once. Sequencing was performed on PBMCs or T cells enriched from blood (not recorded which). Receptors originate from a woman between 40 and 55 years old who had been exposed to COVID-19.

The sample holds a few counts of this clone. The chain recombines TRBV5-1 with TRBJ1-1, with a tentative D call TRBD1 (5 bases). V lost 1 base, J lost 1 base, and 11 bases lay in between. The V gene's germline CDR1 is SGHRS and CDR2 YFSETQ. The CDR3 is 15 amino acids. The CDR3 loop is CASSLSRGRNTEAFF. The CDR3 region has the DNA TGCGCCAGCAGCTTGTCACGGGGGAGGAACACTGAAGCTTTCTTT.

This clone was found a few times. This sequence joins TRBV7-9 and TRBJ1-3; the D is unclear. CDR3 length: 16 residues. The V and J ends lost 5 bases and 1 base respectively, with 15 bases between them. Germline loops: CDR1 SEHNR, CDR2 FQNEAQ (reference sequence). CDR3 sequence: CASSHDITGSGNTIYF. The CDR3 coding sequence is TGTGCCAGCAGCCACGACATAACTGGATCTGGAAACACCATATATTTT.

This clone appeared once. CDR3: CASSGLAPGNEQFF. In DNA form, the CDR3 reads TGCGCCAGCTCGGGACTAGCTCCGGGGAATGAGCAGTTCTTC. This sequence joins TRBV10-1 and TRBJ2-1, with TRBD2 matching over 9 bases. The CDR3 totals 14 residues. Germline CDR1 reads WNHNN; CDR2 reads SYGVQD (reference sequence). V lost 8 bases, J lost 7 bases, and 9 bases stayed unmatched.

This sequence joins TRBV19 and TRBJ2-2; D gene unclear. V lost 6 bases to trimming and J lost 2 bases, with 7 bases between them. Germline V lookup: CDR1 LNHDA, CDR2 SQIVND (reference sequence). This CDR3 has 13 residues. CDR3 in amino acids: CASSQINTGELFF. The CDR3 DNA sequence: TGTGCCAGTAGCCAGATAAACACCGGGGAGCTGTTTTTT. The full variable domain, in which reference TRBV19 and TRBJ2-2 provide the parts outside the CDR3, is DGGITQSPKYLFRKEGQNVTLSCEQNLNHDAMYWYRQDPGQGLRLIYYSQIVNDFQKGDIAEGYSVSREKKESFPLTVTSAQKNPTAFYLCASSQINTGELFFGEGSRLTVL.

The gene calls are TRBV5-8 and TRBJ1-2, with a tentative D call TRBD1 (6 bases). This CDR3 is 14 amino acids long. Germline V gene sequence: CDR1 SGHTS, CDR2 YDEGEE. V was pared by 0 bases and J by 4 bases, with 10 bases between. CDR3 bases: TGTGCCAGCAGCTTGGGGGGGCCAGGCTATGGCTACACCTTC. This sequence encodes CASSLGGPGYGYTF.

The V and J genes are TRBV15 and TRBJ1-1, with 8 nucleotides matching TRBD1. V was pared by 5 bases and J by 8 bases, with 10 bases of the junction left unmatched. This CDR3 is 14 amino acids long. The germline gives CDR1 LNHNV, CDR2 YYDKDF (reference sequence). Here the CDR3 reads CATSPRTGLSEAFF. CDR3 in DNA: TGTGCCACCAGCCCTCGGACAGGGCTGTCGGAAGCTTTCTTT.

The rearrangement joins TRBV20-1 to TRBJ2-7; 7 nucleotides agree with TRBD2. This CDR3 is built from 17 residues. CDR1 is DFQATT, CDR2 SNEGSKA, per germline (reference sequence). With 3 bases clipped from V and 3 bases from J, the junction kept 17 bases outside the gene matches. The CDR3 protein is CSASLVGRSGFFYEQYF. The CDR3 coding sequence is TGCAGTGCTAGTTTGGTCGGGAGGTCCGGATTTTTCTACGAGCAGTACTTC.

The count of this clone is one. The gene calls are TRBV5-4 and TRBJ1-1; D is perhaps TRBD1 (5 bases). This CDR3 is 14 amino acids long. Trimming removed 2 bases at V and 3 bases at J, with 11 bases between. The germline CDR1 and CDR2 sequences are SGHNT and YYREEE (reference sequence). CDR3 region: CASSFPLGDTEAFF. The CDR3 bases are TGTGCCAGCAGCTTTCCTCTAGGGGACACTGAAGCTTTCTTT.

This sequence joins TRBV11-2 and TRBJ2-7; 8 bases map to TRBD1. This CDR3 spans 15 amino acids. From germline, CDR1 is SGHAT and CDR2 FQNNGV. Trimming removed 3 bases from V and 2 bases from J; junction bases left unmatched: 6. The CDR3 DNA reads TGTGCCAGCAGCTTTGGCAGGGGGCTACCCTACGAGCAGTACTTC. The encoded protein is CASSFGRGLPYEQYF.

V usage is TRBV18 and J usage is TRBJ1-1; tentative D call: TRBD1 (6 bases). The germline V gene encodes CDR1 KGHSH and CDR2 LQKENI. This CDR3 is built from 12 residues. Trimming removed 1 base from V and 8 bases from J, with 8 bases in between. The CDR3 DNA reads TGTGCCAGCTCACCACTTCAGGGGGAAGCTTTCTTT. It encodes CASSPLQGEAFF.

The CDR3: CASSLAGANEKLFF. The DNA for the CDR3 is TGTGCCAGCTCCTTGGCAGGGGCAAATGAAAAACTGTTTTTT. The V call is TRBV18, the J call TRBJ1-4, with D possibly matching TRBD1 (6 bases). Deletions cut 6 bases from V and 5 bases from J, with 13 bases between. This CDR3 spans 14 amino acids. The V gene's germline CDR1 is KGHSH and CDR2 LQKENI.

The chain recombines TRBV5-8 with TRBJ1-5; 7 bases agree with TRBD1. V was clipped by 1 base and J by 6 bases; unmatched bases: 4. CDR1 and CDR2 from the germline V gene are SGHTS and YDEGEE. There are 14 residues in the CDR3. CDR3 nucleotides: TGTGCCAGCAGCTTGAACAGGGGTGTTCAGCCCCAGCATTTT. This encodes CASSLNRGVQPQHF.

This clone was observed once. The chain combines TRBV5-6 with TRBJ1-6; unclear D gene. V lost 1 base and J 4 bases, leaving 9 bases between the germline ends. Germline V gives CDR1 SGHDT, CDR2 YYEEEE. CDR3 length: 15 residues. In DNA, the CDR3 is TGTGCCAGCAGCTTGACCCACAGATATAATTCACCCCTCCACTTT. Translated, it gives CASSLTHRYNSPLHF.

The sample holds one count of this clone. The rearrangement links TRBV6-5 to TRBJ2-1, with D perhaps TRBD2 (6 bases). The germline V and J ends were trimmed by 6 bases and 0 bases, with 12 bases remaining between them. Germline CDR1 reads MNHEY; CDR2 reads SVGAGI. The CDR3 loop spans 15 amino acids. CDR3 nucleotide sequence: TGTGCCAGCAGCCTCCGGGGGATCTCCTACAATGAGCAGTTCTTC. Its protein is CASSLRGISYNEQFF.

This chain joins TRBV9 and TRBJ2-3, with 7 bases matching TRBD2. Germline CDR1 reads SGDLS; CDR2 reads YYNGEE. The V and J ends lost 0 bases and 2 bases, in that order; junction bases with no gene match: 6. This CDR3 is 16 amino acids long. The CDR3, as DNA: TGTGCCAGCAGCGTAGCTCCGGGAGGCCCCACAGATACGCAGTATTTT. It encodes CASSVAPGGPTDTQYF.

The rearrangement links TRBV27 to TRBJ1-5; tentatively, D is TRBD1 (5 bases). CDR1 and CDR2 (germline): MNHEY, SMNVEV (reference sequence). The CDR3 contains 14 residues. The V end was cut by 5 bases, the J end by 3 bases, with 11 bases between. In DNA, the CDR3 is TGTGCCAGCAGTACCACAGGTTACAATCAGCCCCAGCATTTT. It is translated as CASSTTGYNQPQHF.

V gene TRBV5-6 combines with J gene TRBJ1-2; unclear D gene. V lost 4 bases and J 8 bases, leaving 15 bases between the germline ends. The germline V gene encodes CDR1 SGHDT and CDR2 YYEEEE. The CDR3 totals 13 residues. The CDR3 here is CASSMDLPGGYTF. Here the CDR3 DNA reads TGTGCCAGCAGCATGGACCTCCCGGGGGGCTACACCTTC.

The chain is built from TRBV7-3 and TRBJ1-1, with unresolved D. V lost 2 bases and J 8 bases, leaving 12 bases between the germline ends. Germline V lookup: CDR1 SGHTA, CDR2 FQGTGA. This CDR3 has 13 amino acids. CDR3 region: CASSLGENGEAFF. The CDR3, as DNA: TGTGCCAGCAGCTTAGGGGAGAATGGCGAAGCTTTCTTT.

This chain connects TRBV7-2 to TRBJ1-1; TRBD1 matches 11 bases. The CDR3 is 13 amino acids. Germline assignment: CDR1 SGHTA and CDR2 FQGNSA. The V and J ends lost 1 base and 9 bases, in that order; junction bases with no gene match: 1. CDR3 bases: TGTGCCAGCAGCTTAGGGACAGGGGGCCAAGCTTTCTTT. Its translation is CASSLGTGGQAFF.

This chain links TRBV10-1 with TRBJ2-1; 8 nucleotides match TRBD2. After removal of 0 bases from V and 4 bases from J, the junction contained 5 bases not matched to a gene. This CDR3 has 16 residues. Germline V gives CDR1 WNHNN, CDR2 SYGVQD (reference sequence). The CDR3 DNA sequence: TGCGCCAGCAGTGAGTCGGGTAGCGGGATTTACAATGAGCAGTTCTTC. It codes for CASSESGSGIYNEQFF.

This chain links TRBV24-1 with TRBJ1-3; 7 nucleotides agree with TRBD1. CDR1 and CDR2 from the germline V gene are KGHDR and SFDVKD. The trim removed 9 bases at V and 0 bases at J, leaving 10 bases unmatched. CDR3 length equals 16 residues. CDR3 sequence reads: CATGTGTANSGNTIYF. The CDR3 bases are TGTGCCACCGGCACCGGGACAGCTAACTCTGGAAACACCATATATTTT.

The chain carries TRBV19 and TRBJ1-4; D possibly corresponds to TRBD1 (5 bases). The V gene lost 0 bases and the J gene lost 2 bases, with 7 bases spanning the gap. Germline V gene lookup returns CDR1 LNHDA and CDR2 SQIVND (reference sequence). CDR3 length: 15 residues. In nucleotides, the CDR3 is TGTGCCAGTAGTATAGATCGACAGACTAATGAAAAACTGTTTTTT. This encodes CASSIDRQTNEKLFF.

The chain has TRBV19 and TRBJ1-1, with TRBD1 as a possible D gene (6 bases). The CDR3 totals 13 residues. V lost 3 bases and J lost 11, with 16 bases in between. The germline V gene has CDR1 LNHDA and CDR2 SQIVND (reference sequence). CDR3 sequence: CASSITGIPGAFF. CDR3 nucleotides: TGTGCCAGTAGTATTACAGGGATCCCGGGGGCTTTCTTT. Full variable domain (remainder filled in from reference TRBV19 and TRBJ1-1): DGGITQSPKYLFRKEGQNVTLSCEQNLNHDAMYWYRQDPGQGLRLIYYSQIVNDFQKGDIAEGYSVSREKKESFPLTVTSAQKNPTAFYLCASSITGIPGAFFGQGTRLTVV.

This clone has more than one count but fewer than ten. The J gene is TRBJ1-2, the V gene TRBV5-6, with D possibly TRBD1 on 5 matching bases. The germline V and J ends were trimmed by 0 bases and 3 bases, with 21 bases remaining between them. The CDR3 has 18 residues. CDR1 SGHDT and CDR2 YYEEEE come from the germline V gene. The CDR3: CASSLASQGRLAHYGYTF. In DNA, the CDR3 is TGTGCCAGCAGCTTGGCATCCCAGGGCCGCTTAGCCCACTATGGCTACACCTTC.

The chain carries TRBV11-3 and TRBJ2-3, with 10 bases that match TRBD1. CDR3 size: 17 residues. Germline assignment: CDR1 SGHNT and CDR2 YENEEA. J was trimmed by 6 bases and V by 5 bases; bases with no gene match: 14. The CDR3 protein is CASSPKQAGTGVDTQYF. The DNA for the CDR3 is TGTGCCAGCAGCCCCAAGCAAGCCGGGACAGGGGTCGATACGCAGTATTTT. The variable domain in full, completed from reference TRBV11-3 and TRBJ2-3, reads EAGVVQSPRYKIIEKKQPVAFWCNPISGHNTLYWYLQNLGQGPELLIRYENEEAVDDSQLPKDRFSAERLKGVDSTLKIQPAELGDSAVYLCASSPKQAGTGVDTQYFGPGTRLTVL.

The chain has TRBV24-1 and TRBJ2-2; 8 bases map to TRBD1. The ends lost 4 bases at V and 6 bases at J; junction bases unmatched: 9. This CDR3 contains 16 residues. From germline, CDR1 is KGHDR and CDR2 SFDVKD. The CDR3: CATSELDRAGSGELFF. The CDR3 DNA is TGTGCCACCAGTGAGTTGGACAGGGCAGGATCCGGGGAGCTGTTTTTT.